This TCR beta chain emerged from a study of cytomegalovirus exposure and HLA in healthy donors (dated by TCRdb to the late 2010s). Regarding the study in general: According to a later analysis, the 110 or so validation repertoires were produced on the same platform as the approximately 610 repertoires of the first cohort. The aim of the study was to test whether cataloging public T cell receptors could identify signatures of past pathogen exposure. In addition to the first cohort of 666 subjects, a separate validation cohort of 120 different subjects was used. High-throughput TCR immunosequencing, statistical association of individual TCRs with disease status, and machine learning were combined to predict cytomegalovirus infection status.

Notes on this clone: There is no known antigen for this receptor. No per-base quality is available; no much larger clone lies one base away.

The donors belonged to the validation cohort of approximately 130 subjects, which was separate from the approximately 680-subject first cohort. Library method: the immunoSEQ multiplex PCR assay. The authors processed their data as follows. A statistical classification framework was developed to diagnose cytomegalovirus status using the catalog of TCR beta chain sequences. What TCRdb holds here is the immuneACCESS table cut down to in-frame rearrangements. Part of the clones is not present; checked against another copy, under half of the missing clones reflect an unresolved V gene, and the others are unexplained. V and J calls plus clone size are reproduced from that table; the DNA served to infer D and trimming. The sample table contains 300,000 or so clones; only one count was recorded for 88% of them. Over 0.9% of the sample is taken by the ten largest. Results and caveats for the whole study, not just this receptor: The classifier was reported to diagnose cytomegalovirus status with high specificity and sensitivity in both the original and validation cohorts. The authors suggested that the approach could potentially be extended to other disease states and immunological phenotypes. All 120 or so repertoires were used to score co-occurrence in the validation cohort in a later analysis, because that analysis had no HLA typing for the cohort. Most TCR sequences were seen in very few donors, while some public TCRs were found in many individuals. The study gave a list of more than 150 TCR beta chains associated with cytomegalovirus. Of the cluster scores, approximately 94% were above 0 in a later analysis, which found that TCRs clustered in the first cohort also tended to co-occur in the approximately 120 validation repertoires. In vitro tests confirmed that a few of the cytomegalovirus-associated TCR beta chains recognize cytomegalovirus antigens.

The CDR3 measures 15 amino acids from cysteine to phenylalanine. This entry keeps only the CDR3 DNA: 45 bases, framed from base 1. V sheds 1 base and J sheds 9 bases, leaving 15 bases between their ends. The CDR1 and CDR2 encoded by the germline V gene are SGHAT and FQNNGV. The specimen was PBMCs. The source of this sequence is a man aged 25-40 years in good health and CMV-seronegative. The chain uses TRBV11-2 and TRBJ2-2; no D gene call is confident. The base sequence is TGTGCCAGCAGCTTAGTGGATGATGGGCCCCGGGAGCTGTTTTTT. This translates into CASSLVDDGPRELFF.